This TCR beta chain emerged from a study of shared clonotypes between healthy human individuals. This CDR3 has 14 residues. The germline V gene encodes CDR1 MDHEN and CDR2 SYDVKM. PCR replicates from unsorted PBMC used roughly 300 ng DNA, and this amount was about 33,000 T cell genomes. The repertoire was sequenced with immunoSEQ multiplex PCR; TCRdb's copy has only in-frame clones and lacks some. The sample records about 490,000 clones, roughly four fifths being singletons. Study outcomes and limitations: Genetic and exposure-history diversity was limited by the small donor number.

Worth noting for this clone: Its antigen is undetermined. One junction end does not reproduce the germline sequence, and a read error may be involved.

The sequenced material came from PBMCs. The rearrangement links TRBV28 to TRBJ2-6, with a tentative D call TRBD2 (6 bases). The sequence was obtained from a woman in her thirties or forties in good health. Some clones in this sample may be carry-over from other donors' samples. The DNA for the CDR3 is TGTGCAAGCACCTCGGGGGACGGGGCCAACGTCCTGACTTTC. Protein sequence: CASTSGDGANVLTF.